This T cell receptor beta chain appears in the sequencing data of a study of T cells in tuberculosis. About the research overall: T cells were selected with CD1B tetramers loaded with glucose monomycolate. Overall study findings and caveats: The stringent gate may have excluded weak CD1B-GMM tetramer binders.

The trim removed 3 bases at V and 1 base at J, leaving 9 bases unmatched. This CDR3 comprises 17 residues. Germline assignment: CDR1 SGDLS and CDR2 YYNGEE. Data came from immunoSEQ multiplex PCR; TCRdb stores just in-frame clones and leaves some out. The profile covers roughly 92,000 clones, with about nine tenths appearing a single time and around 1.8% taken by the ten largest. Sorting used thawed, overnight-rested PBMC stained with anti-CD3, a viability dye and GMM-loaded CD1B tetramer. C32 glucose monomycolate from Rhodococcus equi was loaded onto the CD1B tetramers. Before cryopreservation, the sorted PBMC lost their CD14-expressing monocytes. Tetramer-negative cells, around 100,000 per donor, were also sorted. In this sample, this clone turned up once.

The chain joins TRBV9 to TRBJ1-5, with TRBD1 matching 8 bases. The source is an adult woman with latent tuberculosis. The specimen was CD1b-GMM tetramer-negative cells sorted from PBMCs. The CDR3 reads CASSAGTGPLSNQPQHF. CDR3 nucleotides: TGTGCCAGCAGCGCCGGGACAGGCCCTTTGAGCAATCAGCCCCAGCATTTT.